The following is a T cell receptor beta chain sequence with its context. V was cut by 4 bases and J by 2 bases, with 17 bases left in between. The CDR3 covers 16 residues. Germline assignment: CDR1 PRHDT and CDR2 FYEKMQ (reference sequence). Data came from immunoSEQ multiplex PCR; TCRdb stores just in-frame clones and leaves some out. The sample includes 20,000 to 25,000 clones, about 87% of them seen just once. These data are taken from a study of PD-1 and CTLA-4 blockade in melanoma. The V gene is TRBV13, the J gene TRBJ2-5; unclear D gene. This receptor was identified in a human donor with melanoma. The source material was CD8+ T cells from peripheral blood, sampled before anti-PD-1 treatment. The CDR3 coding sequence is TGTGCCAGCAGCTCATCTCCCGACCGACCGCAAGAGACCCAGTACTTC. Amino acid sequence: CASSSSPDRPQETQYF.